These 5 T cell receptor beta chains were sequenced from one sample in a study of CD8+CD57+ T cells in acquired aplastic anemia. CDR3 and TCR beta VDJ profiling relied on genomic DNA as the template. TCRdb reprocessed the reads via MiXCR and lists one record per CDR3 protein. The sample includes 130,000 or so distinct CDR3 sequences, 40% to 45% of them seen just once. The sample consisted of sorted CD4+, CD8+, or CD8+CD57+ T cells (not recorded which) from PBMCs. The receptors were gathered from a human donor in good health, serving as a control.

The chain joins TRBV20-1 to TRBJ2-1; no reliable D call. Per germline, CDR1 DFQATT and CDR2 SNEGSKA (reference sequence). V was shortened by 5 bases and J by 0 bases, with 11 bases between the two germline ends. This CDR3 comprises 14 residues. The CDR3 sequence: CSAYSPRSYNEQFF. DNA for the CDR3: TGCAGTGCTTATAGTCCCCGCTCCTACAATGAGCAGTTCTTC.

The genes are TRBV2 and TRBJ2-7; D gene uncertain. Germline V gene data show CDR1 as SNHLY and CDR2 as FYNNEI. V was clipped by 9 bases and J by 5 bases, with 17 bases between them. The CDR3 totals 13 residues. CDR3 region: CASRPPSNDEQYF. The CDR3 DNA is TGTGCCAGTCGTCCCCCAAGCAACGACGAGCAGTACTTC.

This clonotype was recorded many times. CDR3 bases: TGTGCCAGCAGCTTGGGACTAGCGGGGGGAAGCACCGGGGAGCTGTTTTTT. Residues: CASSLGLAGGSTGELFF. The chain employs TRBV7-7 and TRBJ2-2; TRBD2 matches 15 bases. CDR3 size: 17 residues. Germline CDR1 reads SSHAT; CDR2 reads FNYEAQ (reference sequence). V shed 3 bases and J 4 bases; nucleotides not matched to a gene: 3. Full variable domain (outside the CDR3, taken from reference TRBV7-7 and TRBJ2-2): GAGVSQSPRYKVTKRGQDVTLRCDPISSHATLYWYQQALGQGPEFLTYFNYEAQPDKSGLPSDRFSAERPEGSISTLTIQRTEQRDSAMYRCASSLGLAGGSTGELFFGEGSRLTVL.

The rearrangement joins TRBV24-1 to TRBJ1-1; D uncertain. This CDR3 has 11 amino acids. Germline-derived CDR1 and CDR2 are KGHDR and SFDVKD. V was clipped by 7 bases and J by 5 bases, with 7 bases between them. The CDR3 region is CATRSKTEAFF. In nucleotides, the CDR3 is TGTGCCACCAGAAGCAAGACTGAAGCTTTCTTT.

This clonotype was picked up one time. The chain has TRBV10-3 and TRBJ1-2; D call uncertain. The CDR3 is 14 residues long. Germline V gene data show CDR1 as ENHRY and CDR2 as SYGVKD. V gave up 6 bases and J gave up 1 base, with 12 bases separating them. CDR3 loop: CAISDTRGNYGYTF. In DNA form, the CDR3 reads TGTGCCATCAGCGATACCCGGGGTAACTATGGCTACACCTTC.